This TCR beta chain was recovered during a study of shared clonotypes between healthy human individuals (dated by TCRdb to the early 2020s). Background on the whole study: A couple of women and three men aged 18 to 49 years were included in the cohort. To increase sequencing depth and limit assay-specific biases, TCR repertoire library preparation and sequencing were carried out by different laboratories using diverse techniques. Per donor, three plates each were used for CD4 naive and CD4 memory, two for CD8 naive, and one for CD8 memory. To estimate repertoire size and how much clonotypes are shared between individuals, the study performed deep sequencing of blood TCR repertoires from roughly five healthy adults. Leukapheresis yielded between about 0.9 and 10 billion PBMCs per donor. The paper as a whole reports these results and caveats: Incomplete sequencing was indicated by rarefaction of sorted-subset datasets, despite the large sequencing depth. Estimated clonotype richness was generally larger for naive than for memory subsets. Compared with non-shared clonotypes, clonotypes shared by all four sorted-subset donors had higher generation probabilities. Sampling was restricted to blood, and TCR repertoires in tissues likely differ from the TCR repertoires found in blood. Across a few donors, about 4.5% of naive CD4, 3.5% of naive CD8, roughly 2.3% of memory CD4, and 0.4% of memory CD8 clonotypes were shared. Based on pairwise subsampling, the degree of clonotype sharing among donors was expected to be affected by sequencing depth. The small number of donors limited the genetic and exposure-history diversity represented.

With respect to this clone: The antigen it recognizes is unknown. No quality values exist for individual bases; no much larger clone is one base distant. Additional DNA sequences in this sample encode the identical CDR3.

The germline V gene (reference sequence) yields MNHEY for CDR1 and SMNVEV for CDR2. Trimming removed 0 bases from V and 2 bases from J, leaving 11 bases between the germline ends. From the cysteine through the phenylalanine, the CDR3 covers 15 amino acids. This entry keeps only the CDR3 DNA: 45 bases, framed from base 1. TCR CDR3 regions were amplified from genomic DNA by multiplex PCR using the deep immunoSEQ assay. Extracted genomic DNA from each cell subset was spread evenly across all wells of several immunoSEQ 96-well plates, with each plate serving as a replicate. For sorted subsets, around 200 ng genomic DNA, equal to 30,000 or so T cell genomes, was loaded into each replicate PCR. Purified libraries were measured with a Qubit 3.0 fluorometer, size-checked on a Bioanalyzer 2100, and measured again with the KAPA Library Quantification kit. A separate single-read 150-cycle Illumina NextSeq 550 flow cell was used to sequence each immunoSEQ 96-well plate. In the paper's pipeline: Because only junctional sequences without quality scores were contained in the immunoSEQ output, filtering matching that applied to full-length reads could not be performed. To assign V/J genes and CDR3, sequences were annotated using PyIR, a Python wrapper for IgBLAST v1.9, with IMGT germline references. Reads were filtered out if the reads had weak V/J assignments (E-value above 1e-6), no CDR3, stop codons, out-of-frame junctions, or ambiguous translated residues. V3J clonotypes were defined as sequences sharing the same inferred V gene, J gene, and CDR3 amino acid sequence. Percentage overlap between repertoires was computed as shared unique clonotypes divided by the size of the smaller repertoire. Repertoire richness was assessed with RTK rarefaction, the Chao1 estimator, and Recon v2.1 estimates of unobserved clonotypes. OLGA was used to compute generation probabilities for all TCRbeta clonotypes that the gDNA method yielded from several donors. TCRdb stores this immuneACCESS table with in-frame sequences only. Part of the clones is absent; in the studies checked, under half of the shortfall reflects unresolved V genes, and no reason is known for the rest. That table is the source of V, J and clone size, and D and trimming were worked out from the DNA. Across this sample there are about 2.1 million clones, with 85% to 95% seen only once. About 1.5% of the sample goes to the ten largest clones.

CD8 naive samples consisted of CD45RO-negative cells that were positively selected for CCR7, yielding a CD45RA+CCR7+ population without TemRA cells. Donors were healthy HIV-negative adults with no recently reported acute infections or vaccinations. Every donor was a Caucasian adult living in Nashville, Tennessee, USA. After blood collection by leukapheresis, PBMCs were isolated using Ficoll-Histopaque density gradient centrifugation and then cryopreserved in the vapor phase of liquid nitrogen. Analytical flow cytometry was used to check the purity and quantity of each magnetically sorted T cell population. From each sorted fraction, genomic DNA was isolated and quantified by UV absorbance on a Nanodrop 2000c.

The specimen sequenced was naive CD8+ T cells from PBMCs. The cell subset or site label for this specimen denotes: CD45RA+CCR7+. The source of this sequence is a man aged 18 to 30 in good health. Some clones in this sample may be carry-over from other donors' samples. The rearranged chain carries TRBV27 and TRBJ2-7, with the D gene not clear enough to name. The sequence in DNA is TGTGCCAGCAGTTTATCCCGTGGGCCGGCCTACGAGCAGTACTTC. Its protein is CASSLSRGPAYEQYF.